What follows are 17 T cell receptor beta chains derived from one specimen sequenced in a study of T cells after yellow fever vaccination. Each CDR3 protein gets one entry after TCRdb re-called the 5' RACE reads with MiXCR. The sample contains 60,000 to 85,000 distinct CDR3 sequences, more than 5.5% of which appear only once. The sample consisted of CD8+ T cells sorted from PBMCs, taken 4 to 5 days after the first yellow fever vaccination. These receptors were collected from a man younger than 35 who received the YFV17D yellow fever vaccine.

This clonotype occurred a few times. The chain joins TRBV4-2 to TRBJ2-7; D assignment may be TRBD1 or TRBD2 (5 bases each). Germline V gene sequence: CDR1 LGHNA, CDR2 YNFKEQ. Trimming took 0 bases from V and 4 from J, leaving 10 bases between them. The CDR3 runs 14 residues. CDR3 in DNA: TGTGCCAGCAGCCAAGATCTTGGGGGTTACGAGCAGTACGTC. It yields the protein CASSQDLGGYEQYV.

This clonotype has only a few counts. The rearrangement joins TRBV4-1 to TRBJ2-7; 7 bases fit TRBD2. This CDR3 comprises 16 residues. Germline CDR1 and CDR2: MGHRA and YSYEKL. Trimming took 0 bases from V and 0 from J; bases not matched to a gene: 5. CDR3 coding DNA: TGCGCCAGCAGCCAAGATGCCGGGGGGAGCTCCTACGAGCAGTACGTC. Residues: CASSQDAGGSSYEQYV.

Relative to its sample, this clonotype is medium-sized (0.01 to 0.1%). The chain combines TRBV6-4 with TRBJ2-6; no clear D. The V and J ends lost 2 bases and 0 bases respectively, with 2 bases between them. The CDR3 is 14 amino acids. CDR1 is MRHNA, CDR2 SNTAGT, per germline. Here the CDR3 DNA reads TGTGCCAGCAGTGACAACTCTGGGGCCAACGTCCTGACTTTC. Its translation: CASSDNSGANVLTF.

Many counts were recorded for this clonotype. V usage is TRBV4-2 and J usage is TRBJ2-3; D possibly corresponds to TRBD2 (7 bases). Germline CDR1 reads LGHNA; CDR2 reads YNFKEQ. The V end lost 0 bases, the J end lost 9 bases, and 25 bases lay between the germline ends. The CDR3 is 18 amino acids. The DNA for the CDR3 is TGTGCCAGCAGCCAAGATCATTTGGAAGGGGGGGATCCAAAAACGCAGTATTTT. This encodes CASSQDHLEGGDPKTQYF.

This clonotype was seen at least ten times. At one boundary the junction diverges from the germline segment, which might be a read error. The chain joins TRBV7-9 to TRBJ1-6; D unclear. The germline gives CDR1 SEHNR, CDR2 FQNEAQ (reference sequence). The CDR3 contains 14 residues. CDR3 DNA sequence: TGTGCCAGCAGCCTAGCGCCTCCTAATTCACCCCTCCACTTT. It encodes CASSLAPPNSPLHF.

This clonotype was detected a few times. The chain is built from TRBV7-6 and TRBJ2-1, with D perhaps TRBD1 (5 bases). The ends were cut back, 4 bases at V and 8 bases at J, with 12 bases in the middle. The V gene's germline CDR1 is SGHVS and CDR2 FNYEAQ. The CDR3 loop spans 13 amino acids. CDR3 protein: CASSSPPRDEQFF. CDR3 DNA sequence: TGTGCCAGCAGCTCCCCCCCCAGGGATGAGCAGTTCTTC.

J is TRBJ2-7 and V is TRBV29-1; 7 nucleotides line up with TRBD1. Unmatched junction bases numbered 17, after V lost 7 bases and J lost 2 bases. Germline V gene data show CDR1 as SQVTM and CDR2 as ANQGSEA. This CDR3 is built from 16 residues. CDR3 sequence (DNA): TGCAGCGCCGAAGGGGTTGGGGACAGCCCGACCTACGAGCAGTACTTC. It encodes CSAEGVGDSPTYEQYF.

The chain joins TRBV25-1 to TRBJ2-5; 8 bases align to TRBD1. This CDR3 is built from 13 residues. V lost 3 bases, J lost 5 bases, and 2 bases stayed unmatched. From germline, CDR1 is MGHDK and CDR2 SYGVNS. CDR3 nucleotides: TGTGCCAGCAGTGATGACAGGGGTGAGACCCAGTACTTC. This codes for CASSDDRGETQYF.

This chain links TRBV12-3 or TRBV12-4 with TRBJ1-5, with TRBD1 identical over 8 bases. The CDR3 spans 15 residues. V lost 7 bases and J lost 5; bases outside the gene matches: 10. In DNA form, the CDR3 reads TGTGCCAGCACCCCGGGTGGACAGGGCTATCAGCCCCAGCATTTT. Translating gives CASTPGGQGYQPQHF.

The chain joins TRBV15 to TRBJ1-1, with unresolved D. This CDR3 is 15 amino acids long. V was trimmed by 1 base and J by 10 bases, leaving 19 bases between them. CDR1 LNHNV and CDR2 YYDKDF come from the germline V gene (reference sequence). The CDR3 nucleotides read TGTGCCACCAGCAGAGGGGGAAGAGGGATCTTCGGAGCTTTCTTT. Its translation: CATSRGGRGIFGAFF. The whole variable domain, remainder taken from reference TRBV15 and TRBJ1-1, is DAMVIQNPRYQVTQFGKPVTLSCSQTLNHNVMYWYQQKSSQAPKLLFHYYDKDFNNEADTPDNFQSRRPNTSFCFLDIRSPGLGDTAMYLCATSRGGRGIFGAFFGQGTRLTVV.

Many counts were recorded for this clonotype. This rearrangement joins TRBV6-2 or TRBV6-3 to TRBJ1-5; the D gene is possibly TRBD1 (5 bases). Trimming cost V 2 bases and J 0 bases, with 20 bases left between them. This CDR3 comprises 19 residues. In germline, CDR1 is MNHEY, CDR2 SVGEGT. For the CDR3, the DNA is TGTGCCAGCAGTTACAATCCAGGGTCAACGGGGCATAGCAATCAGCCCCAGCATTTT. Its translation is CASSYNPGSTGHSNQPQHF.

Note on this clonotype: A much larger clone sits a single nucleotide away, making a read error possible. V is TRBV7-9 and J is TRBJ2-5, with D perhaps TRBD2 (5 bases). Trimming took off 4 bases at V and 0 bases at J, with 15 bases between the two ends. Germline CDR1 and CDR2: SEHNR and FQNEAQ (reference sequence). The CDR3 has 16 amino acids. In DNA, the CDR3 is TGTGCCAGCAGCTCCTTTGCTATCGGGAACCAAGAGACCCAGTACTTC. Amino acids: CASSSFAIGNQETQYF. The full variable domain, rest sourced from reference TRBV7-9 and TRBJ2-5, is DTGVSQNPRHKITKRGQNVTFRCDPISEHNRLYWYRQTLGQGPEFLTYFQNEAQLEKSRLLSDRFSAERPKGSFSTLEIQRTEQGDSAMYLCASSSFAIGNQETQYFGPGTRLLVL.

This clonotype was detected ten times or more. V and J are TRBV6-2 or TRBV6-3 and TRBJ1-5; D is ambiguous. Trimming pared 4 bases from V and 4 bases from J, leaving 14 bases between. The CDR3 totals 15 residues. The germline gives CDR1 MNHEY, CDR2 SVGEGT. CDR3 protein: CASSSARAANQPQHF. The CDR3 coding sequence is TGTGCCAGCAGTTCCGCGAGGGCCGCGAATCAGCCCCAGCATTTT.

CDR3 residues: CASSGHYLLGTEAFF. CDR3 nucleotides: TGCGCCAGCAGCGGTCACTATCTATTAGGCACTGAAGCTTTCTTT. The chain couples TRBV4-1 to TRBJ1-1; D gene unclear. Germline lookup yields CDR1 MGHRA and CDR2 YSYEKL. This CDR3 comprises 15 residues. V lost 5 bases, J lost 4 bases, and 17 bases lay in between.

This clonotype came up a few times. The chain links TRBV29-1 to TRBJ2-6; no clear D. Germline CDR1 is SQVTM and CDR2 is ANQGSEA. Trimming left V 4 bases short and J 0 bases short, with 7 bases between. CDR3 length equals 14 residues. CDR3 in amino acids: CSVVGISGANVLTF. CDR3 nucleotide sequence: TGCAGCGTTGTCGGTATCTCTGGGGCCAACGTCCTGACTTTC.

The gene calls are TRBV13 and TRBJ2-7; either TRBD1 or TRBD2 may fit D (5 bases each). The germline V gene encodes CDR1 PRHDT and CDR2 FYEKMQ (reference sequence). Trimming stripped 5 bases from V and 4 bases from J, with 15 bases between. The CDR3 length is 14 residues. CDR3 sequence: CASSPGRAPYEQYF. The CDR3 DNA sequence: TGTGCCAGCAGCCCGGGACGCGCTCCGTACGAGCAGTACTTC.

The chain employs TRBV30 and TRBJ2-1; no clear D. This CDR3 comprises 13 residues. V lost 0 bases and J 9 bases, leaving 12 bases between the germline ends. From germline, CDR1 is GTSNPN and CDR2 SVGIG (reference sequence). The CDR3 coding sequence is TGTGCCTGGAGTGTACTTGGGGTAGGTGAGCAGTTCTTC. This translates into CAWSVLGVGEQFF.